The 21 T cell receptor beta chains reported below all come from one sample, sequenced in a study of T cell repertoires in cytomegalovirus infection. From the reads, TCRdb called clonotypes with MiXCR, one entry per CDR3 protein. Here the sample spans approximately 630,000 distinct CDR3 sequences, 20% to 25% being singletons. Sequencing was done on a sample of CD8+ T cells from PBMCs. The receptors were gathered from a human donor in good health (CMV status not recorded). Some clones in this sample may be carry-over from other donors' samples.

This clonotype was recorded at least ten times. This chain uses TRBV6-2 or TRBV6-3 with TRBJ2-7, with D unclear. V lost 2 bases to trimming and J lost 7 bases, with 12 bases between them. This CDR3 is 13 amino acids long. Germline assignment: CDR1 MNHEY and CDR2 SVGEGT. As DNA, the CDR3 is TGTGCCAGCAGTTACGCTACCTCCGGGGAGCAGTACGTC. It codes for CASSYATSGEQYV.

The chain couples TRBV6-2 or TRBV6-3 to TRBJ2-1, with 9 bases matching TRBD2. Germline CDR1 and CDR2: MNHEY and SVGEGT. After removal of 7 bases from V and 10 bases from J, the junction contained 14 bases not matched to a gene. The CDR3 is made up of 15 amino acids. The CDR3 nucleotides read TGTGCCAGCAACCCGGCAGCGGGGGGCGGGGGGGAGCAGTTCTTC. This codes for CASNPAAGGGGEQFF.

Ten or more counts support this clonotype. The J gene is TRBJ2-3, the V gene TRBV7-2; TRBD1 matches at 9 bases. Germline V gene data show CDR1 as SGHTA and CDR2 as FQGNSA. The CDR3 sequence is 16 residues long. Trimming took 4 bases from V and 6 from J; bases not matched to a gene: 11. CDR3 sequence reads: CASSWSGTGLGDTQYF. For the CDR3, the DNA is TGTGCCAGCAGCTGGTCCGGGACAGGGCTCGGGGATACGCAGTATTTT. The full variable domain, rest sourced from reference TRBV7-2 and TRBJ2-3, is GAGVSQSPSNKVTEKGKDVELRCDPISGHTALYWYRQSLGQGLEFLIYFQGNSAPDKSGLPSDRFSAERTGGSVSTLTIQRTQQEDSAVYLCASSWSGTGLGDTQYFGPGTRLTVL.

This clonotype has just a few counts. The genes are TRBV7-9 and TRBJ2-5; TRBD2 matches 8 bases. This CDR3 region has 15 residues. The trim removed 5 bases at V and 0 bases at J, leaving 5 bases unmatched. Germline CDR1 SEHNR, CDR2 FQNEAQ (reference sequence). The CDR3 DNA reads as TGTGCCAGCAGCCCCCGGGGGGGAAACCAAGAGACCCAGTACTTC. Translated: CASSPRGGNQETQYF.

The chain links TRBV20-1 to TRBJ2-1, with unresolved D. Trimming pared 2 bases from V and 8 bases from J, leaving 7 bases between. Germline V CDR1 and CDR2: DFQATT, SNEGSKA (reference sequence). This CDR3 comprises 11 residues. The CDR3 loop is CSARRWDEQFF. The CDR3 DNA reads TGCAGTGCTAGACGTTGGGATGAGCAGTTCTTC.

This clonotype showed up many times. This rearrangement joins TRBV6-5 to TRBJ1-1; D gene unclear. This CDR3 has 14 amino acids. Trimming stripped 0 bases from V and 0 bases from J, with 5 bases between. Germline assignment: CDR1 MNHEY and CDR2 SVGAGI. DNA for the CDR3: TGTGCCAGCAGTTACTCGGGTTTGAACACTGAAGCTTTCTTT. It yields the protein CASSYSGLNTEAFF.

DNA for the CDR3: TGTGCCATCAGTGTTCAGGGGGCCGGCAATCAGCCCCAGCATTTT. Translation: CAISVQGAGNQPQHF. This chain links TRBV10-3 with TRBJ1-5, with TRBD1 matching 8 bases. V lost 4 bases and J lost 2; bases outside the gene matches: 4. The germline gives CDR1 ENHRY, CDR2 SYGVKD. This CDR3 has 15 residues.

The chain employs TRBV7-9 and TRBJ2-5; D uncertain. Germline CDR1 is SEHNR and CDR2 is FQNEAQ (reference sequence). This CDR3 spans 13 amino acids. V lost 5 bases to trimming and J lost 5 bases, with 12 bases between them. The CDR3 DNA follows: TGTGCCAGCAGCCCTGGGCCGAGGGAGACCCAGTACTTC. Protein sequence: CASSPGPRETQYF.

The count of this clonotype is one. In DNA, the CDR3 is TGCAGTGCGCTGGGGGAGTTTTTCTACGAGCAGTACTTC. It is translated as CSALGEFFYEQYF. This rearrangement joins TRBV20-1 to TRBJ2-7; possibly TRBD1 or TRBD2 for D (5 bases each). The CDR3 has 13 residues. In germline, CDR1 is DFQATT, CDR2 SNEGSKA (reference sequence). V was clipped by 6 bases and J by 3 bases, with 15 bases between them.

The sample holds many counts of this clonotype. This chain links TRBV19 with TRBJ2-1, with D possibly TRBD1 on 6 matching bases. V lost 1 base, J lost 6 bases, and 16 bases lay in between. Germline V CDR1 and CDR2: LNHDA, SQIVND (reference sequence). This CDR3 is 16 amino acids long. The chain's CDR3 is CASSIAPLHRVNEQFF. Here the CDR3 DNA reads TGTGCCAGTAGTATAGCCCCACTCCACAGGGTCAATGAGCAGTTCTTC.

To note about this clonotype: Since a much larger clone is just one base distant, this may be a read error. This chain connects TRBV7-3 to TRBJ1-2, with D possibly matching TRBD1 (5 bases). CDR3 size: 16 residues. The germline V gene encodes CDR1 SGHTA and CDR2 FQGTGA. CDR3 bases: TGTGCCAGCAGCCCTAGACGGGGGGAGTTGAACTATAGCTACACCTTC. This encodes CASSPRRGELNYSYTF.

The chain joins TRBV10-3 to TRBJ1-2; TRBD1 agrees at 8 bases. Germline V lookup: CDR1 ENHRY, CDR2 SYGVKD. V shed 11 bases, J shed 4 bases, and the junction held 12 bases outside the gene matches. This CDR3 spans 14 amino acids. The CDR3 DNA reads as TGTGCCGCCCTTGGCGGACAGGGTTCCTATGGCTACACCTTC. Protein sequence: CAALGGQGSYGYTF.

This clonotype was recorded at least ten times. The CDR3 sequence: CASSLTGAINQPQHF. The CDR3 region has the DNA TGCGCCAGCAGCCTGACAGGGGCCATCAATCAGCCCCAGCATTTT. The V and J genes are TRBV5-1 and TRBJ1-5, with 8 bases identical to TRBD1. Germline V lookup: CDR1 SGHRS, CDR2 YFSETQ. The V gene end was trimmed by 4 bases and the J gene end by 3 bases; junction bases not matched to a gene: 6. This CDR3 is 15 amino acids long.

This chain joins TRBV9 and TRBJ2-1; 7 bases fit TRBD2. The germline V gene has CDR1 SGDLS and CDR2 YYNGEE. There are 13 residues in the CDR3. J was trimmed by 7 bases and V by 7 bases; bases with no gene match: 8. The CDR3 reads CASVGGEGNEQFF. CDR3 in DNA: TGTGCCAGCGTTGGAGGGGAGGGGAATGAGCAGTTCTTC.

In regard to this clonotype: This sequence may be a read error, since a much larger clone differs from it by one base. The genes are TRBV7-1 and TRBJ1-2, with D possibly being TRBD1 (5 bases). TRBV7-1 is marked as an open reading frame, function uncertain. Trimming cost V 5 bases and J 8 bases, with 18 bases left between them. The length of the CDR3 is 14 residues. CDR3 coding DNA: TGTGCCAGCAGCGACACACGGGGGAAATGGGGCTACACCTTC. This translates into CASSDTRGKWGYTF.

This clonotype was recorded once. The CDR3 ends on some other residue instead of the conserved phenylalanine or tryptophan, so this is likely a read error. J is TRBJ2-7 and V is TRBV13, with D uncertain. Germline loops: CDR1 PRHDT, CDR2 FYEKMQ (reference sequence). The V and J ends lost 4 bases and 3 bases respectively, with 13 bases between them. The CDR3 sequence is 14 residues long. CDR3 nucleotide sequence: TGTGCCAGCAGCTCCCCAACCAGCCGCTACGAGCAGTACATC. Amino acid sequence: CASSSPTSRYEQYI.

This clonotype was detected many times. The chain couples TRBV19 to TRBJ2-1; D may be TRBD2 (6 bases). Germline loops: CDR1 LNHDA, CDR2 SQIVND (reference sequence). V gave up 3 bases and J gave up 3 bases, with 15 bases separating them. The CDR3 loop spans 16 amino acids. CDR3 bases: TGTGCCAGTAGTATGGATGGAGGGATAAGCTACAATGAGCAGTTCTTC. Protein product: CASSMDGGISYNEQFF.

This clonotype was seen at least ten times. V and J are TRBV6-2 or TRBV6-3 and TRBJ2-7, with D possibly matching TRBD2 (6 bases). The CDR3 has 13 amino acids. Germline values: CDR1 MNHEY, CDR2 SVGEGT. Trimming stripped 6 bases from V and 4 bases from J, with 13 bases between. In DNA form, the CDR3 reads TGTGCCAGCAGCCTAGCGATCGGTTACGAGCAGTACGTC. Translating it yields CASSLAIGYEQYV.

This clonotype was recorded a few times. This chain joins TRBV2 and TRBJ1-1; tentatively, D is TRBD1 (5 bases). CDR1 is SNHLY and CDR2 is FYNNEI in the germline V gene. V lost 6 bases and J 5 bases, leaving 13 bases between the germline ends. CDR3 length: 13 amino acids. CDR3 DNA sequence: TGTGCCAGCAGCGGCCCCCCAGGGACTGAAGCTTTCTTT. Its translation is CASSGPPGTEAFF.

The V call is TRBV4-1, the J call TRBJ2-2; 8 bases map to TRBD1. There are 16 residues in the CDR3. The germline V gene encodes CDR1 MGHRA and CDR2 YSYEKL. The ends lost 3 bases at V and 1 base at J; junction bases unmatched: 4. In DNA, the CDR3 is TGCGCCAGCAGCCACTCAGGGACAGGGAACACCGGGGAGCTGTTTTTT. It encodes CASSHSGTGNTGELFF.

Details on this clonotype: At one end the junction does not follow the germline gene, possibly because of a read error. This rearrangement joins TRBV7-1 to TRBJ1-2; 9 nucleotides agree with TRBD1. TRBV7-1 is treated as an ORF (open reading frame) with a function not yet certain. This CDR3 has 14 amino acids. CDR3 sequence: CVSSEEGTGSGYTF. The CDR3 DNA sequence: TGTGTCAGCAGCGAAGAAGGGACAGGGTCAGGCTACACCTTC.